The rows below give T cell receptor beta chains drawn from one sample of a study of T cells in Graves' hyperthyroidism and ophthalmopathy. MiXCR, applied by TCRdb to the multiplex PCR reads, yields one record per CDR3 protein. The table shows just under 750,000 distinct CDR3 sequences, with 30% to 40% occurring only once. Sequenced material: blood. These TCRs come from a woman aged 40-49 years with Graves' hyperthyroidism. The CDR3 runs from the conserved cysteine through the conserved F or W. A D gene is named only where the DNA matches it firmly. Expanded clones get a size class; other rows say once, few or many, or leave the size out.

V gene	D gene	J gene	clone size	CDR3 protein	CDR3 DNA
TRBV10-3	.	TRBJ1-4	once	CAISHPGEKLFF	TGTGCCATCAGTCACCCGGGGGAAAAACTGTTTTTT
TRBV9	.	TRBJ1-5	few	CASSVDPDGYQPQHF	TGTGCCAGCAGCGTAGATCCGGATGGGTATCAGCCCCAGCATTTT
TRBV11-3	.	TRBJ1-2	.	CASSLEPPRGRTPGYTF	TGTGCCAGCAGCTTAGAGCCCCCAAGGGGCCGGACCCCTGGCTACACCTTC
TRBV28	.	TRBJ1-2	few	CASRRDNTDGYTF	TGTGCCAGCCGCCGGGACAATACCGATGGCTACACCTTC
TRBV5-1	TRBD1	TRBJ2-5	few	CASSSPGTGQETQYF	TGCGCCAGCAGCTCCCCCGGGACAGGACAAGAGACCCAGTACTTC
TRBV15	.	TRBJ1-2	many	CATSSNRGMDNYGYTF	TGTGCCACCAGCTCGAATAGGGGGATGGATAACTATGGCTACACCTTC
TRBV20-1	.	TRBJ1-2	many	CSARLDTYGYTF	TGCAGTGCTAGACTTGATACGTATGGCTACACCTTC
TRBV7-6	TRBD2	TRBJ2-3	few	CASSLVGLAARGDTQYF	TGTGCCAGCAGCTTGGTGGGGCTAGCGGCCCGCGGGGATACGCAGTATTTT
TRBV9	.	TRBJ1-3	many	CASSVESSGNTIYF	TGTGCCAGCAGCGTAGAAAGTAGTGGAAACACCATATATTTT
TRBV10-3	TRBD2	TRBJ2-1	.	CAISDGTKGDEQFF	TGTGCCATCAGTGACGGGACTAAGGGCGATGAGCAGTTCTTC
TRBV20-1	TRBD1	TRBJ1-1	.	CSASGTGILNTEAFF	TGCAGTGCTTCCGGGACAGGGATCCTGAACACTGAAGCTTTCTTT
TRBV20-1	TRBD1	TRBJ2-7	.	CSARRDRTNSYEQYF	TGCAGTGCTAGACGGGACAGAACGAACTCCTACGAGCAGTACTTC
TRBV7-2	.	TRBJ2-7	many	CASSLRGGTHYEQYF	TGTGCCAGCAGCTTAAGGGGCGGGACACACTACGAGCAGTACTTC
TRBV19	TRBD1	TRBJ2-5	.	CASRWTGETQYF	TGTGCCAGTAGGTGGACAGGGGAGACCCAGTACTTC
TRBV7-9	TRBD1	TRBJ2-7	few	CASRGTGAQIPYEQYF	TGTGCCAGCAGGGGGACAGGGGCGCAAATTCCCTACGAGCAGTACTTC
TRBV5-8	.	TRBJ1-6	many	CASSLGQRNSPLHF	TGTGCCAGCAGCCTTGGACAGAGGAATTCACCCCTCCACTTT
TRBV12-3/TRBV12-4	TRBD1	TRBJ1-5	.	CASSLQGETNQPQHF	TGTGCCAGCAGTTTACAGGGGGAGACCAATCAGCCCCAGCATTTT
TRBV6-5	.	TRBJ1-6	.	CASSYAGVNSPLHF	TGTGCCAGCAGTTATGCAGGGGTAAATTCACCCCTCCACTTT
TRBV19	.	TRBJ1-1	.	CARRLGEGGAFF	TGTGCCAGACGGTTGGGTGAGGGTGGCGCTTTCTTT
TRBV7-2	TRBD1	TRBJ2-2	.	CASSAWTGGSGELFF	TGTGCCAGCAGCGCCTGGACAGGGGGCTCCGGGGAGCTGTTTTTT
TRBV29-1	TRBD1	TRBJ2-7	.	CSQGQENFYEQYF	TGCAGCCAGGGACAGGAAAATTTCTACGAGCAGTACTTC
TRBV19	TRBD1	TRBJ1-2	many	CASSTVGTGEGYTF	TGTGCCAGTAGTACTGTCGGGACAGGGGAAGGCTACACCTTC
TRBV12-3/TRBV12-4	.	TRBJ1-2	many	CASSLEQSYGYTF	TGTGCCAGCAGTTTAGAACAAAGCTATGGCTACACCTTC
TRBV20-1	.	TRBJ2-7	.	CSLTGVEQYF	TGCAGTTTGACGGGGGTCGAGCAGTACTTC
TRBV4-1	TRBD1	TRBJ1-1	.	CASSPTRTGGTEAFF	TGCGCCAGCAGCCCCACTCGAACAGGGGGCACTGAAGCTTTCTTT
TRBV7-2	.	TRBJ1-1	.	CASSPWGVSAEAFF	TGCGCCAGCAGCCCATGGGGGGTAAGCGCTGAAGCTTTCTTT
TRBV14	TRBD1	TRBJ2-5	many	CASSPRRDRRGETQYF	TGTGCCAGCAGCCCTCGCCGGGACAGGAGGGGGGAGACCCAGTACTTC
TRBV7-8	.	TRBJ1-2	many	CAARKNYGYTF	TGTGCCGCTCGAAAGAACTATGGCTACACCTTC
TRBV6-5	TRBD1	TRBJ2-5	few	CASSYSGGQETQYF	TGTGCCAGCAGTTACTCTGGGGGACAGGAGACCCAGTACTTC
TRBV12-3/TRBV12-4	.	TRBJ1-5	many	CASTPGGSIQPQHF	TGTGCCAGCACCCCGGGCGGGAGTATTCAGCCCCAGCATTTT
TRBV7-2	.	TRBJ2-2	few	CASSTQTGRTGELFF	TGTGCCAGTAGTACCCAGACCGGGCGCACCGGGGAGCTGTTTTTT
TRBV19	.	TRBJ2-2	few	CAIFLNTGELFF	TGTGCCATTTTCCTGAACACCGGGGAGCTGTTTTTT
TRBV5-6	.	TRBJ1-4	.	CASSLWEIANEKLFF	TGTGCCAGCAGCTTGTGGGAGATCGCTAATGAAAAACTGTTTTTT
TRBV7-2	.	TRBJ2-7	.	CASSIFPYEQYF	TGTGCCAGCAGCATATTCCCCTACGAGCAGTACTTC
TRBV24-1	.	TRBJ1-5	.	CARDTNQPQHF	TGTGCGCGGGACACTAATCAGCCCCAGCATTTT
TRBV30	.	TRBJ1-1	few	CAWSRNTDTEAFF	TGTGCCTGGAGTCGGAATACGGACACTGAAGCTTTCTTT
TRBV6-6	TRBD2	TRBJ2-5	few	CASSVRLAGGSIRETQYF	TGTGCCAGCAGCGTCCGACTAGCGGGAGGGTCGATACGAGAGACCCAGTACTTC
TRBV5-6	.	TRBJ2-2	.	CASSFLGRNTGELFF	TGTGCCAGCAGCTTCCTGGGCAGGAACACCGGGGAGCTGTTTTTT
TRBV20-1	.	TRBJ2-2	.	CSAPGEEIGELFF	TGCAGTGCCCCCGGGGAGGAAATCGGGGAGCTGTTTTTT
TRBV28	TRBD1	TRBJ1-6	.	CASSTEQGGGNSPLHF	TGTGCCAGCAGTACAGAACAGGGGGGTGGTAATTCACCCCTCCACTTT
TRBV18	.	TRBJ1-5	.	CASSPRTGVQPQHF	TGTGCCAGCTCACCCCGGACGGGCGTGCAGCCCCAGCATTTT
TRBV7-2	.	TRBJ1-2	.	CASSFLGPKNGYTF	TGTGCCAGCAGCTTTCTGGGCCCGAAGAATGGCTACACCTTC
TRBV7-2	.	TRBJ1-6	.	CASSQGDGALWGSPLHF	TGCGCCAGCAGCCAAGGGGACGGGGCCCTATGGGGATCACCCCTCCACTTT
TRBV6-6	TRBD1	TRBJ2-7	few	CASSQAGDRAIGQYF	TGTGCCAGCAGCCAAGCCGGGGACAGGGCTATTGGGCAGTACTTC
TRBV6-5	.	TRBJ1-6	many	CASNQGRTRSPLHF	TGTGCCAGCAACCAAGGGAGGACGCGTTCACCCCTCCACTTT
TRBV29-1	TRBD1	TRBJ1-5	.	CSGGETGGIPPQPQHF	TGCAGCGGCGGGGAAACAGGGGGGATTCCACCCCAGCCCCAGCATTTT
TRBV6-5	.	TRBJ1-6	.	CASSSTIGFSPLHF	TGTGCCAGCAGCTCAACTATCGGCTTTTCACCCCTCCACTTT
TRBV20-1	.	TRBJ1-5	.	CSARTQHF	TGCAGTGCTAGGACCCAGCATTTT
TRBV20-1	.	TRBJ2-7	few	CSARTGTYEQYF	TGCAGTGCTAGAACGGGGACCTACGAGCAGTACTTC
TRBV15	TRBD2	TRBJ2-7	many	CATSRVGGVSYEQYF	TGTGCCACCAGCAGAGTTGGGGGGGTCTCCTACGAGCAGTACTTC
TRBV5-6	.	TRBJ2-7	.	CASNLRRGQGQYF	TGTGCCAGCAACTTGAGGAGGGGGCAGGGGCAGTACTTC
TRBV11-2	TRBD1	TRBJ1-4	.	CASSLWTGSRSNEKLFF	TGTGCCAGCAGCTTGTGGACAGGGTCACGTTCAAATGAAAAACTGTTTTTT
TRBV11-2	TRBD2	TRBJ2-2	few	CASSLEGLAGGPAGELFF	TGTGCCAGCAGCTTAGAGGGACTAGCGGGAGGTCCTGCCGGGGAGCTGTTTTTT